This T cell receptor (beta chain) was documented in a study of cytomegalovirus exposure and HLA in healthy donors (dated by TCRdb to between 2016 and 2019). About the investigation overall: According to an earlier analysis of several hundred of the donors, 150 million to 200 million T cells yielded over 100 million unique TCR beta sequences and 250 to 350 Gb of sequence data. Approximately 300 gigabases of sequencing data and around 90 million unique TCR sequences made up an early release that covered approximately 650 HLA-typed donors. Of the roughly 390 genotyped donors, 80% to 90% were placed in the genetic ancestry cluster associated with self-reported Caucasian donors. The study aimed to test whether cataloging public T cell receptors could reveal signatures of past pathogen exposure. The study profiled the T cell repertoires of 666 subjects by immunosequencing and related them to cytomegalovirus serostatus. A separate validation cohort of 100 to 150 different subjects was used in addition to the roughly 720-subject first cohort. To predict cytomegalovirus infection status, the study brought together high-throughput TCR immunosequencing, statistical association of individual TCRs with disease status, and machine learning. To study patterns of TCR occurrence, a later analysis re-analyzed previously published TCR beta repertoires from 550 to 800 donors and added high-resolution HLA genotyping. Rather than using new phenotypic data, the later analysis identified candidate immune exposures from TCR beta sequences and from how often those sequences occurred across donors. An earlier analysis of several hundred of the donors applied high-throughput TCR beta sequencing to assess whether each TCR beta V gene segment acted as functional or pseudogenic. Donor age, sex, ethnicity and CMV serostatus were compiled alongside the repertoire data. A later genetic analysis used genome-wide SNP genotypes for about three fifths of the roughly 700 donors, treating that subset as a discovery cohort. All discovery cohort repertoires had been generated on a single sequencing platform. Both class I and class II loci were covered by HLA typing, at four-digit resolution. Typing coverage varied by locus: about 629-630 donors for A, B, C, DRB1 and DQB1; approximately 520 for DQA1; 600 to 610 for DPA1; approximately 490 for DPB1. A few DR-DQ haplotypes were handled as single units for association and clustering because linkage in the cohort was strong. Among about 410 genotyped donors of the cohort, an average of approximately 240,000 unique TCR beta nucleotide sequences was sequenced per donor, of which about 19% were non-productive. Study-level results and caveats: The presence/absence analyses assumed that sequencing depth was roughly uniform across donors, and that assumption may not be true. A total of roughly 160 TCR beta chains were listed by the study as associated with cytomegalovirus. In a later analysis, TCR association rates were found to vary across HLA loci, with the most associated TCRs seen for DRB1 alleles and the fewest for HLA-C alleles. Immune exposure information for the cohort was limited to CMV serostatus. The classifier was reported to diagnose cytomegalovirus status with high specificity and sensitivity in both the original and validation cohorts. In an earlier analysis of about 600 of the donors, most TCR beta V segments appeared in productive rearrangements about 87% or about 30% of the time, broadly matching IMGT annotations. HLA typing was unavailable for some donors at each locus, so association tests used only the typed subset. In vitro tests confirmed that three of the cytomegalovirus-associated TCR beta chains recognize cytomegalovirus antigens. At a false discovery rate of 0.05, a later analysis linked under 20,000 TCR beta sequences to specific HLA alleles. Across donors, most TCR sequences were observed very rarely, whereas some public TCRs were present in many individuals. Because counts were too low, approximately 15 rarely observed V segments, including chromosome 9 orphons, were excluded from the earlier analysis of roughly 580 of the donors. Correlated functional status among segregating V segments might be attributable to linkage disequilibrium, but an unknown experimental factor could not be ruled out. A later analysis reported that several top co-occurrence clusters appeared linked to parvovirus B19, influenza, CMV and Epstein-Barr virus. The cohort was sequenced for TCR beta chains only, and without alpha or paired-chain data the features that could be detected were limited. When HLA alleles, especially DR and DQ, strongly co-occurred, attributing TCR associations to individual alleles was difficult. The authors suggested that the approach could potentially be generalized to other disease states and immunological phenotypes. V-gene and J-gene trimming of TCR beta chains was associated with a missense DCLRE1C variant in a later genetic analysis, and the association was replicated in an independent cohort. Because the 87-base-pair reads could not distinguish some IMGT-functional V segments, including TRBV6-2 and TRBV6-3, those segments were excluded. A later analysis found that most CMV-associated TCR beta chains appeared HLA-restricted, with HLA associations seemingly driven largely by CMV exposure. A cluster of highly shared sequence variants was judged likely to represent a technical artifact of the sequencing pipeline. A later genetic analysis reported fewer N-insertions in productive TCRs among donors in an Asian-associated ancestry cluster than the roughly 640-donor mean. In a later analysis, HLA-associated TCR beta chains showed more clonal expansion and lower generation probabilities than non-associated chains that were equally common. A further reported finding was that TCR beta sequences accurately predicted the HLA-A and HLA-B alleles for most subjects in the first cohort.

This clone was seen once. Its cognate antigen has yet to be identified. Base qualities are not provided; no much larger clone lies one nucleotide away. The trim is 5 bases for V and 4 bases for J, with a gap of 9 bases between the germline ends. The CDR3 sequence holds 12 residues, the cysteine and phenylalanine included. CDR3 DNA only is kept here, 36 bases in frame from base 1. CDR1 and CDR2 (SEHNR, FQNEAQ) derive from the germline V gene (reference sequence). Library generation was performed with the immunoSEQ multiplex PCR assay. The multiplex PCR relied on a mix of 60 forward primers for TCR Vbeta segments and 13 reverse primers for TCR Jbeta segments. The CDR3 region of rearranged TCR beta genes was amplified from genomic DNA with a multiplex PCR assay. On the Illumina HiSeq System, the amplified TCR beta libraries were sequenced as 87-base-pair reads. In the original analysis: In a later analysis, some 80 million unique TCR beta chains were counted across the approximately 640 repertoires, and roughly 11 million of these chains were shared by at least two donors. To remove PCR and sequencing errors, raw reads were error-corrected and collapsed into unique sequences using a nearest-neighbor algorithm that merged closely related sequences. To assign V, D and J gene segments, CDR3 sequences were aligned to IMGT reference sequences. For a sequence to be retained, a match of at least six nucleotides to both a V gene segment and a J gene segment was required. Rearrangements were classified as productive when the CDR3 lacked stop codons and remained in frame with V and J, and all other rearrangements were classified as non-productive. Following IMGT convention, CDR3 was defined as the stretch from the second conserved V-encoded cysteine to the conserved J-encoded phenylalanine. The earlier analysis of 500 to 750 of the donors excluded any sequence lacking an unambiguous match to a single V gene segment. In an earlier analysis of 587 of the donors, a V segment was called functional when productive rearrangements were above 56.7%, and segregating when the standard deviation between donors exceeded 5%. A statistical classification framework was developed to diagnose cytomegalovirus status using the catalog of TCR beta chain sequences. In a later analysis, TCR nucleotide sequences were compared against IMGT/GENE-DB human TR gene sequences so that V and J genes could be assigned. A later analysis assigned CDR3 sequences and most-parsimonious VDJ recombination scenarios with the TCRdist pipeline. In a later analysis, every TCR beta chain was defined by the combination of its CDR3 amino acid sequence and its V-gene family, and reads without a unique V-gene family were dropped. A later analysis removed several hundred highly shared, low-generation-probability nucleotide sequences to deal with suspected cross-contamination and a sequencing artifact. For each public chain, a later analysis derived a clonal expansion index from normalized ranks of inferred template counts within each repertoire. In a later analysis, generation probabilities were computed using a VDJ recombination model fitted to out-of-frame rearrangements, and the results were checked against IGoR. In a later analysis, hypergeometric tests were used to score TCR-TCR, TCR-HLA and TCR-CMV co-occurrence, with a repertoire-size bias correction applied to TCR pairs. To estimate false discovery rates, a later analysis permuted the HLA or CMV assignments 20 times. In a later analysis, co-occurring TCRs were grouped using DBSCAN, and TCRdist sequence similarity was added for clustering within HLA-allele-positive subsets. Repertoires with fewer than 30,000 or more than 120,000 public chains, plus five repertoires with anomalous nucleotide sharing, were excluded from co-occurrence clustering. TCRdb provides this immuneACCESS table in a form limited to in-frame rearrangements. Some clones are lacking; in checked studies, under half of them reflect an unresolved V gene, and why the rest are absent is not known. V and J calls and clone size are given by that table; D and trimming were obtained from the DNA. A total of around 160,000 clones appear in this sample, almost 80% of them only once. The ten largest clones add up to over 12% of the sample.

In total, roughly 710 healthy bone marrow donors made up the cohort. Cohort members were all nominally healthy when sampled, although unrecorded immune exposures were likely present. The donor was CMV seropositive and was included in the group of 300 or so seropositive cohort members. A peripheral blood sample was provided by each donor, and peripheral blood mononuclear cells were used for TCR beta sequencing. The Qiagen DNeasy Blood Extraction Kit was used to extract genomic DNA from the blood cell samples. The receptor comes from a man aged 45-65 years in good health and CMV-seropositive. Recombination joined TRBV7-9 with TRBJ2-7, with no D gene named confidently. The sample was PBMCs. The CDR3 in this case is CASSLTVYEQYF. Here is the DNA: TGTGCCAGCAGCCTCACAGTTTACGAGCAGTACTTC.